This entry features one TCR beta chain sequence. Its antigen is not known. The data originate from a study of shared clonotypes between healthy human individuals. General observations from the study: Memory subsets generally showed lower estimated richness than naive subsets. All-four-donor shared clonotypes had higher generation probabilities than non-shared clonotypes did.

Participating donors were healthy, HIV-negative adults free of recent acute infections or vaccinations. Clones were read by immunoSEQ multiplex PCR, and TCRdb kept only the in-frame ones, dropping some. Here the sample spans approximately 1,500,000 clones, more than 95% being singletons. This CDR3 spans 17 amino acids. The V gene end was trimmed by 3 bases and the J gene end by 6 bases; junction bases not matched to a gene: 10. Germline V gives CDR1 SGHRS, CDR2 YFSETQ. Sequencing was done on a sample of naive CD4+ T cells sorted from blood. This sample's subset: CD45RA+ positively selected. The chain links TRBV5-1 to TRBJ2-1; TRBD2 matches at 12 bases. This sequence was found in a man aged 25 to 45 in good health. CDR3 protein: CASSYRLAGVGSNEQFF. CDR3 DNA: TGCGCCAGCAGCTACCGACTAGCGGGAGTCGGAAGCAATGAGCAGTTCTTC.